This T cell receptor (beta chain) was documented in a study of T cell repertoires in ileal Crohn's disease (dated by TCRdb to about 2019). Study-level background: Median disease duration was around 7.9 years, and about a third of patients were identified as active smokers at the time of surgery. The study was conducted in parallel with a multicentre cohort that was designed to identify predictors of early endoscopic recurrence following ileocolonic resection. A Rutgeerts score above i0 was used to define endoscopic postoperative recurrence. The study sequenced approximately 170 mucosal samples from some 62 patients, taken at several locations on the surgical specimen and at postoperative endoscopy. Postoperative therapy was given to about half of the patients, with thiopurines administered to about a dozen patients and anti-TNF agents administered to 15 to 20 patients. All patients had surgery for a complication: stricturing disease in about 60% and penetrating disease in roughly 39%. TCR repertoire analysis was done in 55 to 70 Crohn's disease patients from a prospective multicentre cohort. Broader findings and caveats from the paper: Only a subgroup of patients, of unstated size, had their mucosal CD4 and CD8 T cells sorted and sequenced. A significantly higher proportion of clonal expansions was observed in active smokers at surgery than in non-smokers (roughly 27% vs 19%, p=0.02). Compared with CD4 T cells, sorted CD8 T cells contained more high-frequency clones, which suggests that the mucosal expansions were mostly CD8. Higher high-frequency clone percentages at surgery were associated with endoscopic recurrence; all patients with clonality above 26.8% (18/57) had recurrence.

For commercial TCRB immunosequencing, roughly 0.5 micrograms of biopsy DNA were submitted for each sample. A two-step, amplification bias-controlled multiplex PCR was used by Adaptive Biotechnology to amplify CDR3 regions from genomic DNA. Primers for every V and J gene segment were used in the first PCR, and barcodes and Illumina adapters were added in the second PCR. CDR3 libraries were sequenced using an Illumina instrument. From the authors' description of their analysis: The analysis used both the pipelines supplied by the vendor and custom analysis of the raw data in R/Bioconductor with R version 3.3.0. Clonality, ranging from 0 to 1, was calculated as the inverse of the normalised Shannon entropy of all productive clones. High-frequency clones were defined as the share of the repertoire taken up by the top 100 clones, keeping only clones that passed a 95% confidence test. Repertoire diversity was measured with the Simpson index, and overlap between samples was measured with the Morisita-Horn index. TCRdb provides this immuneACCESS table in a form limited to in-frame rearrangements. Some clones are lacking; in checked studies, under half of them reflect an unresolved V gene, and why the rest are absent is not known. For V, J and clone size, that table is used; D and trimming come from the DNA. For this sample the table gives 5,500 to 9,000 clones, of which roughly 74% were detected only once. The ten largest make up less than 20% of the sample.

This clone has a single count. No cognate antigen has been identified for it. No base qualities exist here, and no much larger clone lies one base off it. The CDR3 covers 17 residues, taking in both the cysteine and the phenylalanine. Only the CDR3 DNA is retained, 51 bases long and in frame from the first base. The junction shows trimming of 4 bases on V and 4 bases on J, and the gene matches do not reach 13 bases of it. Taken from the germline V gene, the CDR1 and CDR2 loops are SGHRS and YFSETQ. Adults with ileal or ileocolonic Crohn's disease for whom ileocolonic resection was indicated were considered eligible. Whole ileal mucosal biopsies were stored frozen at -80°C before DNA extraction. Genomic DNA was isolated from frozen whole biopsies using a TRizol-based method, and the DNA was quantified with a NanoDrop 2000 spectrophotometer.

This sequence uses TRBV5-1 and TRBJ2-5; 10 bases in between match TRBD1. Sequencing was performed on ileal tissue. This clonotype originated in an adult with Crohn's disease. The CDR3 is CASSTGTGVILGETQYF. The DNA reads as follows: TGCGCCAGCAGCACCGGGACAGGGGTAATTTTGGGAGAGACCCAGTACTTC.